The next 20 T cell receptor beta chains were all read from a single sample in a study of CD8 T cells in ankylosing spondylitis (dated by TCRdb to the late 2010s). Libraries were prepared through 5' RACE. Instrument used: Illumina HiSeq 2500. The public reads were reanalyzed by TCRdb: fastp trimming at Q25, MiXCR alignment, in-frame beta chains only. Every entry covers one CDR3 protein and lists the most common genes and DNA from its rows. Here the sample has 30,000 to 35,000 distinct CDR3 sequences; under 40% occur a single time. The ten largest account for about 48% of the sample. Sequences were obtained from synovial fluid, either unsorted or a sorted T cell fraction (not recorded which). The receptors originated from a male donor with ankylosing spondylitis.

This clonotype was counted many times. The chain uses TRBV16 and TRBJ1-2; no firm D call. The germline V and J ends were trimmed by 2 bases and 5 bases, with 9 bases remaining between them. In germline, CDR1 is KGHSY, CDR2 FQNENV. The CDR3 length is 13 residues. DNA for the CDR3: TGTGCCAGCAGCCAAGCAGTCGGATATGGCTACACCTTC. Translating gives CASSQAVGYGYTF.

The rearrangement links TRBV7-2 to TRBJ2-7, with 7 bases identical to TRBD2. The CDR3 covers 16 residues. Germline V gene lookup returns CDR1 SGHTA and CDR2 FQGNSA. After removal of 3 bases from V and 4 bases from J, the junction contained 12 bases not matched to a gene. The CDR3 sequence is CASSFSRGEGRYEQYF. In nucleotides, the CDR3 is TGTGCCAGCAGCTTCTCTCGAGGGGAGGGCCGGTACGAGCAGTACTTC.

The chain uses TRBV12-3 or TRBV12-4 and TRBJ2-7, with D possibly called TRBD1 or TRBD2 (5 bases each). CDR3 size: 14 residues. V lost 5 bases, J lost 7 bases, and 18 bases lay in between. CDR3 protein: CASSLRDGLREQYF. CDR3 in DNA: TGTGCCAGCAGTCTCCGGGACGGTCTTAGAGAGCAGTACTTC.

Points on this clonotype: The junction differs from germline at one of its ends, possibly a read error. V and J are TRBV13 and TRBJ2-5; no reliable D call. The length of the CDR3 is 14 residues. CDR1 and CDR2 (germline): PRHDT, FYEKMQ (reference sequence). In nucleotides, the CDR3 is TGTGCCAGCAGCTTATGGCGGAACCAAGAGACCCAGTATTTC. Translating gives CASSLWRNQETQYF.

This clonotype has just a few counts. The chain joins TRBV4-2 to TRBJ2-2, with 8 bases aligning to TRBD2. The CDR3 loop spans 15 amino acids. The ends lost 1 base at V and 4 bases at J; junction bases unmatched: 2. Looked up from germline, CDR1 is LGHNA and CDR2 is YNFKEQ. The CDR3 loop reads CASSQVGLGTGELFF. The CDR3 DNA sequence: TGTGCCAGCAGCCAAGTGGGACTAGGCACCGGGGAGCTGTTTTTT.

CDR3 region: CASSVTGEGSSYEQYF. The DNA for the CDR3 is TGTGCCAGCAGCGTGACAGGGGAAGGAAGCTCCTACGAGCAGTACTTC. The chain is built from TRBV7-8 and TRBJ2-7, with 8 positions matching TRBD1. Trimming at V came to 5 bases and at J to 0 bases, leaving 9 bases not matched to a gene. The CDR3 length is 16 residues. Per the germline V gene, CDR1 is SGHVS and CDR2 is FQNEAQ.

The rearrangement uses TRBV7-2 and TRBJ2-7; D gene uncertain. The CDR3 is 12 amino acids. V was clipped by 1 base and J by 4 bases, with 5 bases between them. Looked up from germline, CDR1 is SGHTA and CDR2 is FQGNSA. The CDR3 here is CASSLVGYEQYV. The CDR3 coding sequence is TGTGCCAGCAGCTTAGTGGGGTACGAGCAGTACGTC.

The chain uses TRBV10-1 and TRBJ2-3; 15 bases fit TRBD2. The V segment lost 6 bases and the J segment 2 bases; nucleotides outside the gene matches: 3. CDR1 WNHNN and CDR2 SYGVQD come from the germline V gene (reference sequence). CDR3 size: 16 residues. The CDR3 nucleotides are TGCGCCAGCAGCGGACTAGCGGGAGGGGTCACAGATACGCAGTATTTT. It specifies CASSGLAGGVTDTQYF.

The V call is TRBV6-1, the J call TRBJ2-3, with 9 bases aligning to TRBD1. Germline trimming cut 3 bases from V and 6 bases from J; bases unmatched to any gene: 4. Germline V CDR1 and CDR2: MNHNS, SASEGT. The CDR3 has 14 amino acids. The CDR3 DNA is TGTGCCAGCAGTGATAACAGGGGGCAGGATACGCAGTATTTT. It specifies CASSDNRGQDTQYF.

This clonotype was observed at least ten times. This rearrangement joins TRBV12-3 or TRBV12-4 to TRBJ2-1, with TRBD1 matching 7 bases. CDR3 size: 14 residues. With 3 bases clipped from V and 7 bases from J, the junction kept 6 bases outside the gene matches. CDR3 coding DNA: TGTGCCAGCAGTTTGAGGAGCAGGGGGAATGAGCAGTTCTTC. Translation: CASSLRSRGNEQFF.

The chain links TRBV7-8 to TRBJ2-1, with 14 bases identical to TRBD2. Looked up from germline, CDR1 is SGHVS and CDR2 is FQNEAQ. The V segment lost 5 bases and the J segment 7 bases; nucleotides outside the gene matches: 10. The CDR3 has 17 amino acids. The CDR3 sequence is CASSGAGLAGVRNEQFF. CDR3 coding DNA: TGTGCCAGCAGCGGGGCGGGACTAGCGGGAGTTCGGAATGAGCAGTTCTTC.

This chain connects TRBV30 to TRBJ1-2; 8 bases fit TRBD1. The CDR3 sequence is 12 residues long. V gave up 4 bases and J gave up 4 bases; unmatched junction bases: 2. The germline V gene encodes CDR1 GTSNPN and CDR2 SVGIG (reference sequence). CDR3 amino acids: CAWNQGAYGYTF. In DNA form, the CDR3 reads TGTGCCTGGAATCAGGGGGCCTATGGCTACACCTTC.

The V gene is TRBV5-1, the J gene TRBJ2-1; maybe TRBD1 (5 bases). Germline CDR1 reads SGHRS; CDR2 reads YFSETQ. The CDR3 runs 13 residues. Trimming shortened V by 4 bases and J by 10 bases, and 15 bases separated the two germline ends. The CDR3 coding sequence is TGCGCCAGCAGCCAATGGGGCCCATACGAGCAGTTCTTC. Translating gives CASSQWGPYEQFF.

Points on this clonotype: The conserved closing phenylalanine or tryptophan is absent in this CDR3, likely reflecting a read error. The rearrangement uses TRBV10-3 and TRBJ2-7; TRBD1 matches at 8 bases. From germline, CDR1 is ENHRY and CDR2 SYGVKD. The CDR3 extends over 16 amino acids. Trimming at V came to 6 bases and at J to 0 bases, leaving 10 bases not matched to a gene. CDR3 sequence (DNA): TGTGCCATCAGCGGACAGGGCGAGATGAGCTCCTACGAGCAGTACCTC. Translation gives CAISGQGEMSSYEQYL.

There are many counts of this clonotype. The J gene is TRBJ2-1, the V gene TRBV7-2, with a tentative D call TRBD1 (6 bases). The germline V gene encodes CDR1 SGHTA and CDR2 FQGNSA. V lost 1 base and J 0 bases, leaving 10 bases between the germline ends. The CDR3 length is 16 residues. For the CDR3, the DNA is TGTGCCAGCAGCTTAGGAAGGGGGAGCTCCTACAATGAGCAGTTCTTC. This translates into CASSLGRGSSYNEQFF.

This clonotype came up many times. For the CDR3, the DNA is TGTGCCACCAGGGTGGTAGGGTACCACAATGAGCAGTTCTTC. Translated, it gives CATRVVGYHNEQFF. V and J are TRBV15 and TRBJ2-1; no clear D. Germline-derived CDR1 and CDR2 are LNHNV and YYDKDF (reference sequence). This CDR3 has 14 residues. V was cut by 6 bases and J by 5 bases, with 14 bases left in between.

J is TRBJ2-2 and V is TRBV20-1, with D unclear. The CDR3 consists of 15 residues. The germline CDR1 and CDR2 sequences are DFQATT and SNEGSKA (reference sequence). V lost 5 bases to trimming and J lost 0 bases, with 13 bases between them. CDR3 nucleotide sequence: TGCAGTGCTGAACCGCCTGGACCGAACACCGGGGAGCTGTTTTTT. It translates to CSAEPPGPNTGELFF.

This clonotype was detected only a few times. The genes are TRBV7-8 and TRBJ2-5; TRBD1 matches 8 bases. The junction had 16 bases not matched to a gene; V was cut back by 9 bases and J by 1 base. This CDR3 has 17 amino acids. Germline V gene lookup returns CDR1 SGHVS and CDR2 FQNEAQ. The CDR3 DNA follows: TGTGCCAGTTTTCGCCCTCCGGGACAGGTCGCCCAAGAGACCCAGTACTTC. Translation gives CASFRPPGQVAQETQYF.

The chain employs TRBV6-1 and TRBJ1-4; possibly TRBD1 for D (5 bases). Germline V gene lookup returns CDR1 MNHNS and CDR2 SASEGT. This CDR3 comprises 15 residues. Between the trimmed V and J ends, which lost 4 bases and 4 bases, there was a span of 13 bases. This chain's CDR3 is CASSGAGTGNEKLFF. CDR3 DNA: TGTGCCAGCAGTGGAGCCGGGACGGGTAATGAAAAACTGTTTTTT.

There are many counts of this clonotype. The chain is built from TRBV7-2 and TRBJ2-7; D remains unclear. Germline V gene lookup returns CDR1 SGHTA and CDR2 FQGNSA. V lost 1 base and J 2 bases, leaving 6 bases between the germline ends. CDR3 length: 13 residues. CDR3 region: CASSLDPTYEQYV. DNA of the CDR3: TGTGCCAGCAGCTTAGATCCTACCTACGAGCAGTACGTC.